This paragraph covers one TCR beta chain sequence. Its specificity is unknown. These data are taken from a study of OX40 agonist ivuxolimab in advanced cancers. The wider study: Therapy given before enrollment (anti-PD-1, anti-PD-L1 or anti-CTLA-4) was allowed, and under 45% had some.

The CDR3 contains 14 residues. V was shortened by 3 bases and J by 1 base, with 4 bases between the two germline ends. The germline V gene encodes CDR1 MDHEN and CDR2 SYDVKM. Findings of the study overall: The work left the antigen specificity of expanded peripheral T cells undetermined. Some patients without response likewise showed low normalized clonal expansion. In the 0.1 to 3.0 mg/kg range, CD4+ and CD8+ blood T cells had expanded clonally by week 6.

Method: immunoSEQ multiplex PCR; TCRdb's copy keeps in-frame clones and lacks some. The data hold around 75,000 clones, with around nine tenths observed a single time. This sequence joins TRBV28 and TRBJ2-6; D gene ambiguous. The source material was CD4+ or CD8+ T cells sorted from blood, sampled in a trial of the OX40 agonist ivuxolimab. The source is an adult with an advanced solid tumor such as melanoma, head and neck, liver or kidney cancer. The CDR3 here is CASSLWSGANVLTF. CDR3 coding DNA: TGTGCCAGCAGTTTGTGGTCTGGGGCCAACGTCCTGACTTTC.